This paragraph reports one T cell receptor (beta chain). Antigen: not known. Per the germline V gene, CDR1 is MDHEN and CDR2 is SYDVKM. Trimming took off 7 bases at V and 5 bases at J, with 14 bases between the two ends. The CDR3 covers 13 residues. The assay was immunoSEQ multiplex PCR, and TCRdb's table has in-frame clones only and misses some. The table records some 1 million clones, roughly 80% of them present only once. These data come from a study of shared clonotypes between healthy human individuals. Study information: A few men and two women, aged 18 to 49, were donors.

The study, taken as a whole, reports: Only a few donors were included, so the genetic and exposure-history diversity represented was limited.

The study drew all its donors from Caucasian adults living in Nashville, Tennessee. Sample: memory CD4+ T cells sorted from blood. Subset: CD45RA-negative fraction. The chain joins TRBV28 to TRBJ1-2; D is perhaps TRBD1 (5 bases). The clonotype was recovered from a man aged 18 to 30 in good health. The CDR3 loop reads CASTTGTEYGYTF. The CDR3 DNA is TGTGCCAGCACTACCGGGACCGAGTATGGCTACACCTTC.